This T cell receptor beta chain was sequenced during a study of shared clonotypes between healthy human individuals. Study context: Aged 18 to 49, the donors were two women and a few men.

Assay used: immunoSEQ multiplex PCR; TCRdb lists only in-frame clones, some missing. Among about 1.5 million clones listed, 98% were seen once. V was clipped by 3 bases and J by 3 bases; unmatched bases: 8. The germline V gene has CDR1 MNHNS and CDR2 SASEGT. The CDR3 length is 16 residues. The V and J genes are TRBV6-1 and TRBJ2-4; 7 bases are shared with TRBD2. The sequence was collected from a man younger than 40 in good health. Material: naive CD4+ T cells sorted from blood. The sample's subset: CD45RA+ positively selected. The CDR3, as DNA: TGTGCCAGCAGTGACTTGCGGGAGACGGGCAAAAACATTCAGTACTTC. Protein sequence: CASSDLRETGKNIQYF.